Listed below are T cell receptor beta chains from one sample, sequenced in a study of shared clonotypes between healthy human individuals. Produced via immunoSEQ multiplex PCR; TCRdb's table is partial and in-frame only. The sample carries over a million clones, roughly 96% recorded once. The sample comprised naive CD4+ T cells sorted from blood. The receptor source for this set is a man younger than 45 in good health. Each CDR3 is given with its conserved first and last residue. The D gene is left open where the match is weak.

d_gene,j_gene,v_gene,CDR3aa
TRBD1,TRBJ1-1,TRBV29-1,CSVVRRGGETEAFF
NA,TRBJ1-1,TRBV28,CASTPGVSFEAFF
NA,TRBJ2-7,TRBV11-2,CASSRERPLVYEEYF
NA,TRBJ1-2,TRBV29-1,CSVAEWQPENYGYTF
NA,TRBJ1-2,TRBV5-4,CASSSRGNYGYTF
TRBD1,TRBJ1-4,TRBV19,CASSPGDRENEKLFF
NA,TRBJ1-3,TRBV28,CASITVGNTIYF
NA,TRBJ1-3,TRBV18,CASSPDLGTGNTIYF
TRBD1,TRBJ1-2,TRBV6-5,CASSYGSGGTTVGYTF
TRBD2,TRBJ2-7,TRBV4-1,CASSRQLAGYEQYF
NA,TRBJ1-4,TRBV5-5,CASSLFSGNEKLFF
NA,TRBJ1-2,TRBV9,CASSPSWVGLYGYTF
NA,TRBJ2-2,TRBV6-4,CASSLLPNTGELFF
NA,TRBJ2-2,TRBV5-1,CASSLATGDGELFF
NA,TRBJ1-5,TRBV7-9,CASSVGRQGNQPQHF
TRBD2,TRBJ2-1,TRBV25-1,CASAEAGVRNEQFF
NA,TRBJ1-2,TRBV5-1,CASSLWQGSYGYTF
NA,TRBJ1-4,TRBV20-1,CSASLTDRLFF
TRBD2,TRBJ2-7,TRBV5-1,CASSLEPSGEQYF
NA,TRBJ2-5,TRBV15,CATSRDRGTDQETQYF
TRBD2,TRBJ2-7,TRBV7-2,CASSPTLAGDPYEQYF
NA,TRBJ1-1,TRBV7-8,CASSPPDTNTEAFF
NA,TRBJ2-3,TRBV9,CASSVDVRNTDTQYF
NA,TRBJ2-7,TRBV29-1,CSVAGVVASSYEQYF
TRBD2,TRBJ2-2,TRBV5-1,CASSRTGGTGELFF
TRBD1,TRBJ2-5,TRBV6-1,CASGRDRGETQYF
NA,TRBJ2-7,TRBV10-3,CAISEFNGPSSYEQYF
TRBD1,TRBJ2-2,TRBV7-2,CASSLGQGAPTGELFF
TRBD1,TRBJ1-3,TRBV12-5,CASGLVTRQGAGNTIYF
NA,TRBJ2-7,TRBV30,CAWSVGPYEQYF
TRBD1,TRBJ2-7,TRBV18,CASSPGQGKNYEQYF
NA,TRBJ1-2,TRBV30,CAWSSRESYGYTF
TRBD1,TRBJ1-2,TRBV28,CASRPDRVAYGYTF
TRBD2,TRBJ2-5,TRBV29-1,CSVGIAGETQYF
NA,TRBJ2-7,TRBV9,CASSVGQSGYEQYF
TRBD2,TRBJ2-1,TRBV28,CASSLGAGGQNEQFF
TRBD1,TRBJ2-6,TRBV11-3,CASSSGTDYSGANVLTF
NA,TRBJ1-1,TRBV4-2,CASSPLGWGLGNTEAFF
TRBD1,TRBJ1-5,TRBV30,CAWSGGQVNQPQHF
NA,TRBJ2-3,TRBV28,CASTYGTDTQYF
TRBD2,TRBJ2-2,TRBV5-6,CASSLRYPSGRAPSGELFF
NA,TRBJ2-1,TRBV6-5,CASTKQGRERNEQFF
TRBD1,TRBJ2-1,TRBV4-2,CASSRPGQVTYNEQFF
NA,TRBJ2-7,TRBV2,CASSDGGSSYEQYF
TRBD2,TRBJ2-7,TRBV18,CASSPELAGGYEQYF
TRBD2,TRBJ2-3,TRBV25-1,CASSDGPGGSSTDTQYF
TRBD1,TRBJ2-4,TRBV10-2,CASRTDRANIQYF
NA,TRBJ2-1,TRBV11-2,CASSFSHEQFF
NA,TRBJ2-5,TRBV7-9,CASSEGHSQETQYF
TRBD2,TRBJ2-3,TRBV5-1,CASSFWGLDITSTDTQYF
NA,TRBJ2-1,TRBV9,CASSVEPGTSYNEQFF
TRBD1,TRBJ1-3,TRBV29-1,CSVVGTGGGNTIYF
NA,TRBJ2-3,TRBV10-3,CAISEGSPDTQYF
NA,TRBJ1-4,TRBV11-2,CATKGDAGEKLFF
TRBD2,TRBJ2-1,TRBV11-2,CASSPERAGGYEQFF